This T cell receptor beta chain was captured by sequencing in a study of Ad26.COV2.S vaccination and SARS-CoV-2 variants (dated by TCRdb to the early 2020s). Background on the whole study: Vaccine-arm donors came from COV1001, a multicentre, randomized, double-blind, placebo-controlled phase I-IIa trial of Ad26.COV2.S in healthy adults. Sequencing of the TCRbeta repertoire served to evaluate the specificity and breadth of SARS-CoV-2-reactive T cell receptors following Ad26.COV2.S vaccination. Ad26.COV2.S was given intramuscularly at 5x10^10 or 1x10^11 viral particles, as a single shot or as two shots 56 days apart. The TCR-sequenced set comprised approximately 30 samples: 19 Ad26.COV2.S vaccine recipients, 5 placebo recipients and 8 SARS-CoV-2 convalescent individuals. Participants in the trial were split at random into five groups of five each, receiving low-dose or high-dose Ad26.COV2.S once or twice, or else placebo on both occasions. Blinding of investigators to trial group allocation was maintained during experiments and outcome assessment.

CDR1 is given as SEHNR and CDR2 as FQNEAQ, both from the germline V gene (reference sequence). The CDR3 contains 17 residues, cysteine and phenylalanine counted. Only the CDR3 DNA is retained, 51 bases long and in frame from the first base. V is trimmed back by 4 bases and J by 3 bases, and the junction contains 11 bases that no gene match accounts for. This specimen's treatment or condition label, interpreted: about 20 received Ad26.COV2.S at low or high dose, single or two shots; 5 received placebo; per-sample allocation not given. Repertoires of vaccine and placebo recipients were sequenced from samples collected on day 63 after the first injection. Cohort 1b enrolled about two dozen adults aged 18-55 years at a single site in Boston, USA, between 29 July and 7 August 2020. Ad26.COV2.S was a replication-incompetent adenovirus type 26 vector expressing a prefusion-stabilized SARS-CoV-2 spike protein from the original Wuhan strain.

Overall results and qualifications from the work: Spike-specific TCR breadth was higher in Ad26.COV2.S recipients than in placebo recipients (P = 0.0014). The authors noted that the TCR breadth and depth analyses may have underestimated total T cell responses. Comparable non-spike TCR breadth was observed between vaccine and placebo recipients, consistent with only spike being contained in the vaccine. After vaccination, spike-specific CD8+ and CD4+ T cell responses were reported to show substantial breadth. The study was not powered to compare responses between vaccine doses or regimens.

TCRbeta CDR3 regions were sequenced with the immunoSEQ Assay. After extraction, genomic DNA underwent amplification by bias-controlled multiplex PCR, followed by high-throughput sequencing. The authors processed their data as follows. To quantify the absolute abundance of each unique TCRbeta CDR3 region, sequences were collapsed and filtered. T cell fraction was estimated by normalizing TCRbeta template counts to usable DNA, with usable DNA measured through amplification of reference genes found in all nucleated cells. Repertoire TCRs were annotated as SARS-CoV-2-specific when V gene, CDR3 amino acid sequence and J gene were exactly matched to a known reactive TCR set. MIRA supplied the reference SARS-CoV-2 TCR set, which was filtered for enrichment in COVID-19-positive ImmuneCODE repertoires so that public or cross-reactive TCRs were removed. Using the MIRA antigens, annotated TCRs were further analysed by specific ORF or by position within an ORF. Depth was the summed frequency of annotated unique rearrangements, while breadth was defined as annotated unique rearrangements over total unique productive rearrangements. Two-sided Wilcoxon rank-sum tests were applied when comparing TCR breadth between groups. What TCRdb holds here is the immuneACCESS table cut down to in-frame rearrangements. Part of the clones is not present; checked against another copy, under half of the missing clones reflect an unresolved V gene, and the others are unexplained. That table furnishes V, J and clone size, whereas the DNA furnished D and trimming. The sample table records some 290,000 clones; about 82% of these occur just once. The ten largest clones capture 1.9% of the sample.

As concerns this clone: There is no known antigen for this receptor. No base qualities exist here, and no much larger clone lies one base off it.

The sequence derives from a person aged 18-65 years who received the Ad26.COV2.S COVID-19 vaccine or a placebo. The sample here was peripheral blood, taken in a trial of Ad26.COV2.S vaccine versus placebo. The chain employs TRBV7-9 and TRBJ1-2, with 10 middle bases fitting TRBD1. The CDR3 amino acid sequence is: CASSSAGQGVGDYGYTF. The DNA sequence is TGTGCCAGCAGCTCCGCCGGACAGGGGGTTGGGGACTATGGCTACACCTTC. Where the CDR3 stops, the reference TRBV7-9 and TRBJ1-2 genes take over; the full variable domain is DTGVSQNPRHKITKRGQNVTFRCDPISEHNRLYWYRQTLGQGPEFLTYFQNEAQLEKSRLLSDRFSAERPKGSFSTLEIQRTEQGDSAMYLCASSSAGQGVGDYGYTFGSGTRLTVV.